This TCR beta chain was profiled in a study of radiation and T cells in renal cell carcinoma. Findings of the study overall: In blood, top tumor clones expanded by 2 weeks, shrinking by 4.

This CDR3 is 14 amino acids long. Trimming cost V 0 bases and J 4 bases, with 10 bases left between them. Germline V gives CDR1 SGHRS, CDR2 YFSETQ. As to time point: blood 4 weeks post-SBRT, at nephrectomy. Treatment: 15 Gy SBRT to primary tumor, nephrectomy 4 weeks later. Nephrectomy followed 15 Gy stereotactic body radiation by 4 weeks. This table comes from immunoSEQ multiplex PCR, and its TCRdb copy is limited to in-frame clones, with some not included. This sample has about 86,000 clones; around four fifths occur once, and the top ten carry approximately 8.8%. As to this clone: Its antigen is currently unknown.

Specimen: blood, collected from a patient whose treatment included radiotherapy and nephrectomy. The rearrangement joins TRBV5-1 to TRBJ1-1; D gene ambiguous. This clonotype originated in a man between 45 and 60 years old with renal cell carcinoma. CDR3 residues: CASSLDTFGTEAFF. CDR3 in DNA: TGCGCCAGCAGCTTGGATACGTTCGGCACTGAAGCTTTCTTT.